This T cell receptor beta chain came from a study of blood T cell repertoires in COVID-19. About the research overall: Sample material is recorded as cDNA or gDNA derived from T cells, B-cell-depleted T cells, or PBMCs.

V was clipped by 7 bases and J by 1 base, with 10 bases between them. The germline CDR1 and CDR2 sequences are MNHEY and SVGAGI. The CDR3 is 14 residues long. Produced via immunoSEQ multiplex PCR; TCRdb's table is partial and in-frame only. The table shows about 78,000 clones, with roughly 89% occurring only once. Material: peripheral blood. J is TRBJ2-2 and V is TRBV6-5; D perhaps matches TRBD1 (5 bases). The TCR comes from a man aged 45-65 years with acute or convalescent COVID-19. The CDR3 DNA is TGTGCCAGCAACCTAGGACAGAACACCGGGGAGCTGTTTTTT. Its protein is CASNLGQNTGELFF.